These 9 T cell receptor beta chains were all obtained from the same sample, sequenced in a study of identical twins. TCRdb reanalysed the 5' RACE reads using MiXCR and keeps one entry per CDR3 protein. The data show some 440,000 distinct CDR3 sequences, roughly 24% seen once. Separately, the same data were catalogued under a study of T cells expressing NK-cell markers.

Sequenced sample: CD4+ T cells sorted from blood. These receptors all come from a young woman in good health.

This clonotype was seen more than once but under ten times. The CDR3 region has the DNA TGCGCCAGCAGCCCTACTAGCGGCAATGAGCAGTTCTTC. It is translated as CASSPTSGNEQFF. V and J are TRBV5-1 and TRBJ2-1, with 8 bases that match TRBD2. This CDR3 contains 13 residues. V gave up 4 bases and J gave up 6 bases; unmatched junction bases: 3. Germline assignment: CDR1 SGHRS and CDR2 YFSETQ.

This clonotype is termed medium-sized. J is TRBJ2-3 and V is TRBV5-6; 12 positions match TRBD2. Germline CDR1 is SGHDT and CDR2 is YYEEEE. The CDR3 totals 15 residues. J gave up 6 bases and V 1 base, and 3 bases lay outside the gene matches. The CDR3 spells CASSLRTSGTDTQYF. The DNA for the CDR3 is TGTGCCAGCAGCTTGCGGACTAGCGGGACTGATACGCAGTATTTT.

The rearrangement joins TRBV15 to TRBJ2-3, with 8 bases fitting TRBD1. V trimming: 3 bases; J trimming: 0 bases; junction bases outside the gene matches: 2. The CDR3 is made up of 15 amino acids. Germline CDR1 LNHNV, CDR2 YYDKDF (reference sequence). CDR3 coding DNA: TGTGCCACCAGCAGGGACAGGGCTAGCACAGATACGCAGTATTTT. Translated: CATSRDRASTDTQYF.

This clonotype has more than one count but fewer than ten. V is TRBV11-1 and J is TRBJ2-7; D is unclear. The V end was cut by 6 bases, the J end by 5 bases, with 17 bases between. The germline gives CDR1 SGHAT, CDR2 FQDESV (reference sequence). The CDR3 sequence is 14 residues long. CDR3 loop: CASSSSGWLDEQYF. The CDR3 DNA sequence: TGTGCCAGCAGTTCAAGTGGATGGCTAGACGAGCAGTACTTC.

This chain joins TRBV27 and TRBJ1-5; D perhaps matches TRBD1 (5 bases). CDR1 and CDR2 (germline): MNHEY, SMNVEV (reference sequence). The CDR3 consists of 13 residues. Trimming cost V 8 bases and J 9 bases, with 17 bases left between them. CDR3 nucleotides: TGTGCCAGCCAGATGGGACCCTTCGCGCCCCAGCATTTT. The encoded protein is CASQMGPFAPQHF.

Ten or more counts support this clonotype. The rearrangement joins TRBV20-1 to TRBJ2-7, with D possibly matching TRBD1 (6 bases). Germline CDR1 reads DFQATT; CDR2 reads SNEGSKA (reference sequence). V dropped 0 bases and J dropped 7 bases, with 16 bases sitting between them. This CDR3 comprises 14 residues. The CDR3 sequence: CSAREGASPGEQYF. CDR3 sequence (DNA): TGCAGTGCTAGAGAGGGGGCCAGCCCTGGAGAGCAGTACTTC.

The chain carries TRBV5-1 and TRBJ2-1; D is uncertain. CDR1 is SGHRS and CDR2 is YFSETQ in the germline V gene. V gave up 2 bases and J gave up 6 bases, with 9 bases separating them. CDR3 length equals 13 residues. The CDR3, as DNA: TGCGCCAGCAGCTTTTATAGCATCAATGAGCAGTTCTTC. This translates into CASSFYSINEQFF. The full variable domain, in which reference TRBV5-1 and TRBJ2-1 provide the parts outside the CDR3, is KAGVTQTPRYLIKTRGQQVTLSCSPISGHRSVSWYQQTPGQGLQFLFEYFSETQRNKGNFPGRFSGRQFSNSRSEMNVSTLELGDSALYLCASSFYSINEQFFGPGTRLTVL.

The chain recombines TRBV4-3 with TRBJ1-1, with D unresolved. The CDR3 is made up of 15 amino acids. Trimming stripped 0 bases from V and 0 bases from J, with 8 bases between. Germline V gives CDR1 LGHNA, CDR2 YSLEER. The CDR3 region is CASSQEGHLNTEAFF. The CDR3 nucleotides read TGCGCCAGCAGCCAAGAAGGTCACTTGAACACTGAAGCTTTCTTT.

The rearrangement uses TRBV20-1 and TRBJ2-3; the D gene could be TRBD1 or TRBD2 (6 bases each). CDR3 size: 18 residues. Trimming pared 0 bases from V and 0 bases from J, leaving 19 bases between. In germline, CDR1 is DFQATT, CDR2 SNEGSKA (reference sequence). This CDR3 reads CSARDLARGASSTDTQYF. CDR3 nucleotide sequence: TGCAGTGCTAGAGATCTTGCGAGGGGGGCCTCTAGCACAGATACGCAGTATTTT.